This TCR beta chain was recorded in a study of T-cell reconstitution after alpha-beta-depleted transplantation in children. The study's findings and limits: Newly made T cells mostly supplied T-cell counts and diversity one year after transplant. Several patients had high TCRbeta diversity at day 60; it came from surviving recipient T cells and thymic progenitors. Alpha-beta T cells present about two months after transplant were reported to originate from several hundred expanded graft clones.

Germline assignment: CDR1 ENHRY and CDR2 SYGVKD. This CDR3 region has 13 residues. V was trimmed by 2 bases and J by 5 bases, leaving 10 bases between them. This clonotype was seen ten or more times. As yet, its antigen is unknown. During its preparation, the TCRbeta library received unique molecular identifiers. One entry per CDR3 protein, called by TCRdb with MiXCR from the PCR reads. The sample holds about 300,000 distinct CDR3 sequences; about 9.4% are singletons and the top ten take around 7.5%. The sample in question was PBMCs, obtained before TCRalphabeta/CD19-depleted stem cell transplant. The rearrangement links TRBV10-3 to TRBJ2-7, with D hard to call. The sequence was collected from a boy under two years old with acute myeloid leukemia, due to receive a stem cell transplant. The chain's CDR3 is CAISEASRNEQYF. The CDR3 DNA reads TGTGCCATCAGTGAGGCGAGCAGGAACGAGCAGTACTTC.